What follows are 30 T cell receptor beta chains derived from one specimen sequenced in a study of blood T cell repertoires in COVID-19. The data were produced by immunoSEQ multiplex PCR, yet TCRdb's version contains in-frame clones alone and is incomplete. This table holds 200,000 to 250,000 clones, roughly 87% found once. The sample comprised PBMCs or T cells enriched from blood (not recorded which). The receptors were sampled from a woman in her 30s with acute COVID-19.

The chain is built from TRBV7-3 and TRBJ2-1; 10 bases match TRBD2. V dropped 5 bases and J dropped 5; count of bases not matched to a gene: 12. The CDR3 runs 17 residues. In germline, CDR1 is SGHTA, CDR2 FQGTGA. The DNA for the CDR3 is TGTGCCAGCAGCACCACGGCGCTAGCGGGAGAGGACAATGAGCAGTTCTTC. It translates to CASSTTALAGEDNEQFF.

This clone was detected only once. The genes are TRBV28 and TRBJ1-2, with TRBD1 matching 7 bases. Unmatched junction bases numbered 13, after V lost 2 bases and J lost 4 bases. This CDR3 region has 17 residues. In germline, CDR1 is MDHEN, CDR2 SYDVKM. The CDR3 sequence: CASSLAGQILLGYGYTF. DNA for the CDR3: TGTGCCAGCAGTTTAGCGGGACAGATACTTTTAGGCTATGGCTACACCTTC.

The J gene is TRBJ1-4, the V gene TRBV7-9; D not resolved. V lost 1 base to trimming and J lost 0 bases, with 6 bases between them. In germline, CDR1 is SEHNR, CDR2 FQNEAQ (reference sequence). The CDR3 is 15 amino acids. The CDR3 nucleotides read TGTGCCAGCAGCTTAGGTCCGTCAACTAATGAAAAACTGTTTTTT. It translates to CASSLGPSTNEKLFF.

The gene calls are TRBV15 and TRBJ2-5; a possible D gene is TRBD2 (7 bases). Between the trimmed V and J ends, which lost 0 bases and 5 bases, there was a span of 22 bases. Germline-derived CDR1 and CDR2 are LNHNV and YYDKDF (reference sequence). The CDR3 extends over 18 amino acids. CDR3 bases: TGTGCCACCAGCAGAGAGAGGGGGGCGGGGAGGGTAGCGGAGACCCAGTACTTC. Encoded protein: CATSRERGAGRVAETQYF.

The chain employs TRBV24-1 and TRBJ1-2; TRBD1 matches at 12 bases. Germline-derived CDR1 and CDR2 are KGHDR and SFDVKD. The CDR3 has 17 residues. V dropped 3 bases and J dropped 4; count of bases not matched to a gene: 8. The CDR3 sequence: CATSDPGQGALGYGYTF. CDR3 in DNA: TGTGCCACCAGTGATCCGGGACAGGGGGCTTTGGGCTATGGCTACACCTTC.

This rearrangement joins TRBV23-1 to TRBJ2-5; 7 nucleotides line up with TRBD2. TRBV23-1 has ORF status, its function being uncertain. The CDR3 sequence is 11 residues long. CDR3: CMGGPRETQYF. The DNA for the CDR3 is TGCATGGGAGGGCCTCGAGAGACCCAGTACTTC.

Only one count was recorded for this clone. In the same sample, other DNA sequences code for this CDR3. The rearrangement uses TRBV5-1 and TRBJ2-1, with unresolved D. CDR3 size: 14 residues. V was shortened by 4 bases and J by 1 base, with 9 bases between the two germline ends. Per germline, CDR1 SGHRS and CDR2 YFSETQ. The CDR3 nucleotides read TGCGCCAGCAGCCCCTACTCGTCCTACAATGAGCAGTTCTTC. Encoded protein: CASSPYSSYNEQFF.

The chain links TRBV6-1 to TRBJ1-5; TRBD1 matches 8 bases. The CDR3 sequence is 16 residues long. The ends lost 3 bases at V and 1 base at J; junction bases unmatched: 5. From germline, CDR1 is MNHNS and CDR2 SASEGT. The CDR3 here is CASSENRGSSNQPQHF. The CDR3 DNA reads as TGTGCCAGCAGTGAGAACAGGGGGTCGAGCAATCAGCCCCAGCATTTT.

This chain links TRBV4-2 with TRBJ2-1; TRBD2 matches 12 bases. The CDR3 totals 18 residues. Germline values: CDR1 LGHNA, CDR2 YNFKEQ. Germline trimming cut 0 bases from V and 4 bases from J; bases unmatched to any gene: 7. In DNA, the CDR3 is TGTGCCAGCAGCCAAGAAACTAGCGGGGGGACGAGTTACAATGAGCAGTTCTTC. Translation gives CASSQETSGGTSYNEQFF.

V gene TRBV4-3 combines with J gene TRBJ2-1; 12 nucleotides match TRBD2. With V trimmed by 0 bases and J by 7 bases, 4 bases remained unmatched. This CDR3 comprises 16 residues. Germline V lookup: CDR1 LGHNA, CDR2 YSLEER. The chain's CDR3 is CASSQERTSGNNEQFF. In DNA, the CDR3 is TGCGCCAGCAGCCAAGAACGGACTAGCGGGAATAATGAGCAGTTCTTC.

This chain links TRBV14 with TRBJ2-3; tentative D call: TRBD1 (5 bases). V lost 1 base and J 3 bases, leaving 14 bases between the germline ends. The CDR3 is 16 amino acids. CDR1 is SGHDN, CDR2 FVKESK, per germline. This chain's CDR3 is CASSQVGRGWTDTQYF. The CDR3 DNA sequence: TGTGCCAGCAGCCAAGTGGGAAGGGGTTGGACAGATACGCAGTATTTT. Full variable domain (missing parts from reference TRBV14 and TRBJ2-3): EAGVTQFPSHSVIEKGQTVTLRCDPISGHDNLYWYRRVMGKEIKFLLHFVKESKQDESGMPNNRFLAERTGGTYSTLKVQPAELEDSGVYFCASSQVGRGWTDTQYFGPGTRLTVL.

V and J are TRBV6-5 and TRBJ2-3; D perhaps matches TRBD2 (6 bases). Trimming pared 8 bases from V and 0 bases from J, leaving 12 bases between. Germline V gene data show CDR1 as MNHEY and CDR2 as SVGAGI. There are 14 residues in the CDR3. CDR3 nucleotide sequence: TGTGCCAGCTACGGGACTCTCAGCACAGATACGCAGTATTTT. The encoded protein is CASYGTLSTDTQYF.

The chain joins TRBV5-4 to TRBJ2-7, with 8 bases lining up with TRBD2. V lost 4 bases, J lost 3 bases, and 9 bases stayed unmatched. This CDR3 comprises 15 residues. Germline V gives CDR1 SGHNT, CDR2 YYREEE (reference sequence). CDR3: CASSGKAGAIYEQYF. The CDR3 DNA sequence: TGTGCCAGCAGCGGTAAAGCGGGGGCTATCTACGAGCAGTACTTC.

This chain links TRBV23-1 with TRBJ1-5; the D is unclear. TRBV23-1 is identified as an open reading frame with a role that is uncertain. V shed 9 bases and J shed 0 bases, with 18 bases lying between them. The CDR3 has 16 amino acids. CDR3 bases: TGCGCCAGACTGAGCGCGGGGAGGGATAGCAATCAGCCCCAGCATTTT. Protein sequence: CARLSAGRDSNQPQHF.

V usage is TRBV5-6 and J usage is TRBJ1-6; a weak D match, TRBD1 (5 bases). This CDR3 comprises 16 residues. The germline CDR1 and CDR2 sequences are SGHDT and YYEEEE. V was trimmed by 4 bases and J by 2 bases, leaving 13 bases between them. This CDR3 is CASSRARGPYNSPLHF. CDR3 DNA: TGTGCCAGCAGCCGTGCAAGGGGTCCCTATAATTCACCCCTCCACTTT. The variable domain in full, with the rest retrieved from reference TRBV5-6 and TRBJ1-6, is DAGVTQSPTHLIKTRGQQVTLRCSPKSGHDTVSWYQQALGQGPQFIFQYYEEEERQRGNFPDRFSGHQFPNYSSELNVNALLLGDSALYLCASSRARGPYNSPLHFGNGTRLTVT.

The CDR3 sequence: CASSFARVIVLSYNEQFF. CDR3 sequence (DNA): TGTGCCAGCAGTTTCGCCAGGGTTATAGTTTTATCCTACAATGAGCAGTTCTTC. This chain uses TRBV28 with TRBJ2-1, with D maybe TRBD1 (5 bases). Per the germline V gene, CDR1 is MDHEN and CDR2 is SYDVKM. This CDR3 has 18 amino acids. Trimming stripped 3 bases from V and 1 base from J, with 19 bases between.

CDR3 residues: CATSLGRGAKFSEAFF. The CDR3 nucleotides are TGTGCCACCAGCCTGGGGCGGGGGGCTAAGTTCTCTGAAGCTTTCTTT. The chain is built from TRBV15 and TRBJ1-1, with a tentative D call TRBD1 (6 bases). CDR3 length equals 16 residues. V lost 5 bases and J 6 bases, leaving 22 bases between the germline ends. The germline V gene encodes CDR1 LNHNV and CDR2 YYDKDF (reference sequence).

The chain employs TRBV28 and TRBJ2-3; 9 bases align to TRBD1. The CDR3 loop spans 15 amino acids. V shed 3 bases and J 4 bases; nucleotides not matched to a gene: 5. Germline CDR1 MDHEN, CDR2 SYDVKM. The CDR3 DNA reads TGTGCCAGCAGTTTGGCGTGGACAGGGGCAGATACGCAGTATTTT. Its translation is CASSLAWTGADTQYF.

The rearrangement joins TRBV4-1 to TRBJ1-6, with D tentatively TRBD1 (6 bases). V dropped 1 base and J dropped 6 bases, with 10 bases sitting between them. Germline loops: CDR1 MGHRA, CDR2 YSYEKL. This CDR3 region has 15 residues. For the CDR3, the DNA is TGCGCCAGCAGCCAAGGACAGGACGTTAATTCACCCCTCCACTTT. Translating it yields CASSQGQDVNSPLHF.

The chain recombines TRBV5-1 with TRBJ2-5; TRBD2 agrees at 10 bases. V lost 10 bases, J lost 5 bases, and 11 bases stayed unmatched. The CDR3 totals 14 residues. Germline V gene lookup returns CDR1 SGHRS and CDR2 YFSETQ. In DNA form, the CDR3 reads TGCGCCCGAGGTGGGCTAGCGGGAGAGGAGACCCAGTACTTC. The encoded protein is CARGGLAGEETQYF.

The chain links TRBV5-1 to TRBJ2-5, with a possible D match to TRBD1 (6 bases). The CDR3 runs 11 residues. V lost 7 bases and J 5 bases, leaving 9 bases between the germline ends. Germline V gene data show CDR1 as SGHRS and CDR2 as YFSETQ. CDR3 residues: CASWDIETQYF. The CDR3, as DNA: TGCGCCAGCTGGGACATTGAGACCCAGTACTTC.

This clone came up once. This chain links TRBV2 with TRBJ1-3; 9 nucleotides align to TRBD1. This CDR3 comprises 16 residues. Per germline, CDR1 SNHLY and CDR2 FYNNEI. V was clipped by 7 bases and J by 4 bases; unmatched bases: 11. The CDR3 spells CASKSVRTGAGNTIYF. The DNA of the CDR3 is TGTGCCAGCAAGTCGGTACGGACAGGGGCAGGAAACACCATATATTTT.

This chain links TRBV29-1 with TRBJ1-1; no clear D gene. Germline V gene lookup returns CDR1 SQVTM and CDR2 ANQGSEA. This CDR3 has 15 amino acids. V was cut by 3 bases and J by 1 base, with 15 bases left in between. The CDR3 loop reads CSVDPWATRNTEAFF. In DNA form, the CDR3 reads TGCAGCGTTGACCCCTGGGCAACGAGGAACACTGAAGCTTTCTTT.

The chain combines TRBV6-2 or TRBV6-3 with TRBJ2-5, with TRBD1 matching 8 bases. Looked up from germline, CDR1 is MNHEY and CDR2 is SVGEGT. The J segment lost 2 bases and the V segment lost 6 bases, leaving 11 bases of the junction unmatched. The CDR3 extends over 16 amino acids. CDR3 nucleotides: TGTGCCAGCAGCGAGAGGCAGGGGGCCCGACAAGAGACCCAGTACTTC. It encodes CASSERQGARQETQYF.

The chain couples TRBV7-9 to TRBJ2-1, with 8 bases that match TRBD2. The V gene end was trimmed by 0 bases and the J gene end by 8 bases; junction bases not matched to a gene: 6. Germline-derived CDR1 and CDR2 are SEHNR and FQNEAQ (reference sequence). CDR3 length: 15 amino acids. CDR3 loop: CASSLARGVGHEQFF. The CDR3 coding sequence is TGTGCCAGCAGCTTAGCGCGGGGGGTGGGCCATGAGCAGTTCTTC. The full variable domain, rest sourced from reference TRBV7-9 and TRBJ2-1, is DTGVSQNPRHKITKRGQNVTFRCDPISEHNRLYWYRQTLGQGPEFLTYFQNEAQLEKSRLLSDRFSAERPKGSFSTLEIQRTEQGDSAMYLCASSLARGVGHEQFFGPGTRLTVL.

The chain is built from TRBV28 and TRBJ2-3; D is perhaps TRBD2 (5 bases). The CDR3 extends over 11 amino acids. V was clipped by 8 bases and J by 4 bases, with 7 bases between them. CDR1 MDHEN and CDR2 SYDVKM come from the germline V gene. Written as DNA, the CDR3 is TGTGCCAGCGGGCGGGCAGATACGCAGTATTTT. This gives the protein CASGRADTQYF.

The rearrangement uses TRBV9 and TRBJ2-5; TRBD1 agrees at 11 bases. V shed 3 bases and J 4 bases; nucleotides not matched to a gene: 5. Germline values: CDR1 SGDLS, CDR2 YYNGEE. The CDR3 totals 15 residues. The DNA of the CDR3 is TGTGCCAGCAGCGATCCCGGGACAGGGGGAGAGACCCAGTACTTC. Amino acids: CASSDPGTGGETQYF.

The rearrangement joins TRBV7-9 to TRBJ1-1; a weak D match, TRBD1 (5 bases). Looked up from germline, CDR1 is SEHNR and CDR2 is FQNEAQ (reference sequence). CDR3 size: 14 residues. The ends were cut back, 5 bases at V and 2 bases at J, with 12 bases in the middle. The CDR3 DNA is TGTGCCAGCAGCCAACAGGCAACCAACACTGAAGCTTTCTTT. Its translation is CASSQQATNTEAFF.

This CDR3 reads CASSQLPGQGFSPLHF. CDR3 in DNA: TGCGCCAGCAGCCAACTACCGGGACAGGGGTTTTCACCCCTCCACTTT. The chain uses TRBV4-1 and TRBJ1-6; 10 positions match TRBD1. CDR3 length: 16 amino acids. Germline trimming cut 2 bases from V and 9 bases from J; bases unmatched to any gene: 7. From germline, CDR1 is MGHRA and CDR2 YSYEKL.

This chain joins TRBV5-1 and TRBJ2-5; 14 bases agree with TRBD2. V was pared by 4 bases and J by 4 bases, with 12 bases of the junction left unmatched. CDR1 SGHRS and CDR2 YFSETQ come from the germline V gene. This CDR3 has 18 residues. This chain's CDR3 is CASSPGGLAGVVGETQYF. The CDR3 DNA reads as TGCGCCAGCAGCCCGGGGGGACTAGCGGGAGTTGTAGGAGAGACCCAGTACTTC.